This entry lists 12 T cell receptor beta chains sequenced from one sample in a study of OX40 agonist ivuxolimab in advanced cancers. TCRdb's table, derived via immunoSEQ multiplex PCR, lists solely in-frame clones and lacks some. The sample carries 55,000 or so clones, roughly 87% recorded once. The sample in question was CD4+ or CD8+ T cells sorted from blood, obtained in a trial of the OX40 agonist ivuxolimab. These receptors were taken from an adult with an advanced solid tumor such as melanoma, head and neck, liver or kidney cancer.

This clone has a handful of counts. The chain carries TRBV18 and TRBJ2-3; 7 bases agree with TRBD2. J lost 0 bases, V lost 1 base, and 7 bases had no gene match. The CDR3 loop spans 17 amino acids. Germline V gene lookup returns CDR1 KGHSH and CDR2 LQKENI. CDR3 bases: TGTGCCAGCTCACCACGAAACAAGCGGGGCAGCACAGATACGCAGTATTTT. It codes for CASSPRNKRGSTDTQYF.

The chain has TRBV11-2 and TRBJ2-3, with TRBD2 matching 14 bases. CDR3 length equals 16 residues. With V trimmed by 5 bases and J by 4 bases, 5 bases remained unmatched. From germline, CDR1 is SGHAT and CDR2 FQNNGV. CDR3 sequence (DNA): TGTGCCAGCAGCGCCGGACTAGCGGGAGGACCAGATACGCAGTATTTT. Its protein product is CASSAGLAGGPDTQYF.

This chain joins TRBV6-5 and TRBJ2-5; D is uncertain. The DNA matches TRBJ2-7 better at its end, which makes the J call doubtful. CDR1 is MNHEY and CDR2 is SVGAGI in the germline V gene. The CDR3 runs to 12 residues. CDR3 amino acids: CASATPSYEQYF. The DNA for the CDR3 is TGTGCCAGCGCCACCCCCTCCTACGAGCAGTACTTC.

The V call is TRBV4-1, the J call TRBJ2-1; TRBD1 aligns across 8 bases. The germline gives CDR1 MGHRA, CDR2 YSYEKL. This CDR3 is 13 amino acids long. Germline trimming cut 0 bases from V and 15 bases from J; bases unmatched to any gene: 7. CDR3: CASSQEGQGARFF. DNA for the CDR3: TGCGCCAGCAGCCAAGAGGGGCAGGGGGCGAGGTTCTTC.

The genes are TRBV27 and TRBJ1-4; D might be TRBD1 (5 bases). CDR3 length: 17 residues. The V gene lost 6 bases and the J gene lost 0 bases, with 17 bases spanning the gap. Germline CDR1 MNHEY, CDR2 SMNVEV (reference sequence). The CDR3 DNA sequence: TGTGCCAGCAGCCCCCGGGACTTTCTAGCAACTAATGAAAAACTGTTTTTT. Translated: CASSPRDFLATNEKLFF.

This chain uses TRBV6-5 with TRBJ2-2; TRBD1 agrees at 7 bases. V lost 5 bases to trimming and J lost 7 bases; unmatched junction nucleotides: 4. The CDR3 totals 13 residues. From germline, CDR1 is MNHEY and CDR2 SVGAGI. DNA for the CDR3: TGTGCCAGCAGTATAAGACAGGGCGGGGAGCTGTTTTTT. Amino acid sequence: CASSIRQGGELFF.

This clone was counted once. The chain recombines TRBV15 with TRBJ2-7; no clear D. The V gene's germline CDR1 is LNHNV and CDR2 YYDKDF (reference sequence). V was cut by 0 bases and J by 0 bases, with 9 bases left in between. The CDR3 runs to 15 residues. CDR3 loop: CATSRDSGSSYEQYF. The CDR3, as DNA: TGTGCCACCAGCAGAGATTCCGGCAGCTCCTACGAGCAGTACTTC.

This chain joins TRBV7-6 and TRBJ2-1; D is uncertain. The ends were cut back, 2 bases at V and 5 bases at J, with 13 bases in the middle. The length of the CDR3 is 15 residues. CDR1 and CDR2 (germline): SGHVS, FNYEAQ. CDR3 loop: CASSLLSRHDNEQFF. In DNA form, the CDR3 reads TGTGCCAGCAGCTTATTAAGTCGACACGACAATGAGCAGTTCTTC.

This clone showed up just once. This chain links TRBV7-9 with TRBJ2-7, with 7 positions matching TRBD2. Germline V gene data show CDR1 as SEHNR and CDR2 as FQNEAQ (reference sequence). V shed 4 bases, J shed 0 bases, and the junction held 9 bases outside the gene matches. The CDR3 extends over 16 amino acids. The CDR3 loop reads CASSSHGPSGSYEQYF. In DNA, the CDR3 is TGTGCCAGCAGCTCCCACGGGCCTAGCGGCTCCTACGAGCAGTACTTC. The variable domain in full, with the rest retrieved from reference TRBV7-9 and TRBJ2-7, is DTGVSQNPRHKITKRGQNVTFRCDPISEHNRLYWYRQTLGQGPEFLTYFQNEAQLEKSRLLSDRFSAERPKGSFSTLEIQRTEQGDSAMYLCASSSHGPSGSYEQYFGPGTRLTVT.

The CDR3 bases are TGTGCCAGCAGCCAAGATTTGGCAGGAGGTTCCGGGGAGCTGTTTTTT. Protein sequence: CASSQDLAGGSGELFF. The chain combines TRBV4-2 with TRBJ2-2; perhaps TRBD2 as D (5 bases). Germline V gene sequence: CDR1 LGHNA, CDR2 YNFKEQ. The CDR3 contains 16 residues. V gave up 0 bases and J gave up 6 bases, with 14 bases separating them.

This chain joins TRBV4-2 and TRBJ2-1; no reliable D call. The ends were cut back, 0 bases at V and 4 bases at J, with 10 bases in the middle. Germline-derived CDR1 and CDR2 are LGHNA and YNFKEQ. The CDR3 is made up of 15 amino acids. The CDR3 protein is CASSQDREVYNEQFF. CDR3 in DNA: TGTGCCAGCAGCCAAGATCGAGAAGTGTACAATGAGCAGTTCTTC.

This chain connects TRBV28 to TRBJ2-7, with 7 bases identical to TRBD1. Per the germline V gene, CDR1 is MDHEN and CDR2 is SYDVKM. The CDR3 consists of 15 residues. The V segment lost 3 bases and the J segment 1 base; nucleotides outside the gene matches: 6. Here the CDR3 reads CASSLTGIKSYEQYF. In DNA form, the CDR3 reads TGTGCCAGCAGTTTGACAGGGATTAAATCCTACGAGCAGTACTTC.